Sequencing of this T cell receptor (beta chain) was carried out in a study of blood T cells in healthy people across ages. Study-level results: Across the age range, TCR beta diversity per million T cells fell in a roughly linear way. Total diversity from one million sequenced T cells was likely underestimated.

Germline CDR1 reads DFQATT; CDR2 reads SNEGSKA (reference sequence). The CDR3 runs 13 residues. Trimming cost V 6 bases and J 4 bases, with 10 bases left between them. Comments on this clonotype: What it recognizes is unknown.

Through a sample-barcoded 5' primer and a J-beta primer mix, a second PCR was run for roughly 6 to 11 cycles. TCRdb recomputed calls from the 5' RACE reads with MiXCR, one row per CDR3 protein. This repertoire shows about 320,000 distinct CDR3 sequences, roughly 29% found once; its top ten account for 25% to 30%. Every donor provided 9.5 to 10 milliliters of peripheral blood. The gene calls are TRBV20-1 and TRBJ1-6, with D possibly being TRBD1 (6 bases). The sequenced sample consisted of blood. The sequence derives from a woman aged 70-85 years in good health. In nucleotides, the CDR3 is TGCAGTGCCGGAGGGGGGTATAATTCACCCCTCCACTTT. Its protein is CSAGGGYNSPLHF.